A selection of T cell receptor beta chains follows, all from one sample in a study of blood T cells in healthy people across ages. From the 5' RACE reads, TCRdb called clonotypes with MiXCR, one entry per CDR3 protein. Here the sample spans 1.5 million to 2 million distinct CDR3 sequences, roughly 27% being singletons. The sequencing input was blood. The receptors derive from a woman aged 30 to 39 in good health. Each CDR3 is given with its conserved first and last residue. The D gene is left open where the match is weak. Clone size is shown for a subset of rows, as once, few, many or a class of expanded clone.

many	TRBV29-1	TRBJ2-7	NA	TGCAGCGTTTCCTCCCCGCGGGGGCCCTACGAGCAGTACTTC	CSVSSPRGPYEQYF
once	TRBV2	TRBJ2-2	NA	TGTGCCAGCGTCCAGGCTTCGAACACCGGGGAGCTGTTTTTT	CASVQASNTGELFF
NA	TRBV5-1	TRBJ1-1	TRBD1	TGCGCCAGCAGCCCCCTTCAAGCGGGACAGGGGGTCACTGAAGCTTTCTTT	CASSPLQAGQGVTEAFF
many	TRBV5-1	TRBJ2-1	NA	TGCGCCAGCAGCCTACCCTTGGGGACCAATGAGCAGTTCTTC	CASSLPLGTNEQFF
NA	TRBV7-9	TRBJ1-1	NA	TGTGCCAGCAGCCCATGGGGGGCGAGGACTGAAGCTTTCTTT	CASSPWGARTEAFF
NA	TRBV20-1	TRBJ2-3	NA	TGCAGTGCCCCCCCACAGACTAGCACAGATACGCAGTATTTT	CSAPPQTSTDTQYF
few	TRBV12-5	TRBJ1-5	TRBD1	TGTGCTAGTGCTCAGACAGGGGAGAGAGGCAATCAGCCCCAGCATTTT	CASAQTGERGNQPQHF
NA	TRBV24-1	TRBJ2-2	TRBD1	TGTGCCACCAGTCGGGGACAGTCGAACACCGGGGAGCTGTTTTTT	CATSRGQSNTGELFF
few	TRBV7-2	TRBJ2-3	NA	TGTGCCAGCACCATTCCAGGGGTTCCGGGAGCAGATACGCAGTATTTT	CASTIPGVPGADTQYF
few	TRBV4-1	TRBJ2-1	NA	TGCGCCAGCAGCCTCCCCCCGCAGGCCCTACCCGGTGAGCAGTTCTTC	CASSLPPQALPGEQFF
NA	TRBV2	TRBJ2-3	NA	TGTGCCGGAGCTCGTAGAACGCAGTATTTT	CAGARRTQYF
NA	TRBV29-1	TRBJ1-5	TRBD1	TGCGGCGTTGTCGGGACAGACCCTAATCAGCCCCAGCATTTT	CGVVGTDPNQPQHF